A single sample gave rise to the 6 T cell receptor beta chains below, sequenced in a study of blood T cell repertoires in COVID-19. The table came from immunoSEQ multiplex PCR; TCRdb's copy has only in-frame clones and leaves some out. This table has a few hundred thousand clones, 70% to 90% appearing once. The sample taken for sequencing was peripheral blood. These receptors were taken from a woman between 50 and 59 years old who had recovered from COVID-19.

The chain has TRBV19 and TRBJ1-1; no clear D gene. Trimming took 1 base from V and 3 from J, leaving 6 bases between them. There are 13 residues in the CDR3. The germline CDR1 and CDR2 sequences are LNHDA and SQIVND (reference sequence). For the CDR3, the DNA is TGTGCCAGTAGTATAGGAGGGTACACTGAAGCTTTCTTT. This gives the protein CASSIGGYTEAFF.

In its sample, this clone was seen a few times. V and J are TRBV4-2 and TRBJ1-3; weak D call: TRBD1 (5 bases). CDR1 and CDR2 from the germline V gene are LGHNA and YNFKEQ. V lost 4 bases and J lost 0, with 16 bases in between. The CDR3 consists of 17 residues. The CDR3, as DNA: TGTGCCAGCAGCCGAGATAGGCGGAGGGGCTCTGGAAACACCATATATTTT. Residues: CASSRDRRRGSGNTIYF.

The rearrangement links TRBV15 to TRBJ2-5; 8 bases line up with TRBD2. Per the germline V gene, CDR1 is LNHNV and CDR2 is YYDKDF (reference sequence). Germline trimming cut 0 bases from V and 7 bases from J; bases unmatched to any gene: 10. The CDR3 sequence is 16 residues long. The CDR3 DNA is TGTGCCACCAGCAGAGATCGGTCGGTCGGGGGGGCGACCCAGTACTTC. Its translation is CATSRDRSVGGATQYF.

The rearrangement links TRBV28 to TRBJ1-2; D call uncertain. Germline CDR1 is MDHEN and CDR2 is SYDVKM. This CDR3 has 12 amino acids. Trimming left V 6 bases short and J 0 bases short, with 5 bases between. Here the CDR3 DNA reads TGTGCCAGCAGAACAGCTAACTATGGCTACACCTTC. Its protein is CASRTANYGYTF.

The chain recombines TRBV9 with TRBJ2-6; 7 bases are shared with TRBD2. V was clipped by 4 bases and J by 0 bases; unmatched bases: 10. The V gene's germline CDR1 is SGDLS and CDR2 YYNGEE. CDR3 length: 18 amino acids. The CDR3 reads CASSHGEGPHSGANVLTF. CDR3 nucleotide sequence: TGTGCCAGCAGCCACGGGGAGGGTCCCCACTCTGGGGCCAACGTCCTGACTTTC.

The V call is TRBV30, the J call TRBJ2-2; no clear D. CDR1 is GTSNPN, CDR2 SVGIG, per germline (reference sequence). There are 14 residues in the CDR3. V was pared by 4 bases and J by 2 bases, with 11 bases between. CDR3 sequence: CAWTLSFNTGELFF. CDR3 in DNA: TGTGCCTGGACTCTGAGCTTCAACACCGGGGAGCTGTTTTTT.